This passage covers 7 T cell receptor beta chains from one sample sequenced in a study of T cells in Graves' hyperthyroidism and ophthalmopathy. Amplified regions were TCR beta CDR3 sequences from RNA transcripts. The TCR CDR3 was amplified in a first-round RT-PCR using the HTBI primer set. Via MiXCR, TCRdb re-called the multiplex PCR reads, giving one row per CDR3 protein. In the table there are under 300,000 distinct CDR3 sequences, about 14% of which are singletons. The sequenced sample was blood. The receptors here all came from a woman aged 40 to 50 with Graves' hyperthyroidism that later progressed to Graves' ophthalmopathy.

This clonotype was recorded at least ten times. The CDR3 DNA reads as TGTGCCAGCAAACCCAGCGGGACCACCTACGAGCAGTACTTC. Translation gives CASKPSGTTYEQYF. The genes are TRBV28 and TRBJ2-7; 7 bases agree with TRBD2. The CDR3 consists of 14 residues. Germline trimming cut 7 bases from V and 2 bases from J; bases unmatched to any gene: 8. The germline CDR1 and CDR2 sequences are MDHEN and SYDVKM.

This clonotype was recorded at least ten times. The rearrangement uses TRBV5-5 and TRBJ2-7, with 9 bases fitting TRBD1. With 0 bases clipped from V and 3 bases from J, the junction kept 4 bases outside the gene matches. Germline V lookup: CDR1 SGHKS, CDR2 YYEKEE (reference sequence). This CDR3 is built from 15 residues. The CDR3 sequence: CASSLVGTGSYEQYF. The CDR3 coding sequence is TGTGCCAGCAGCTTGGTTGGGACAGGGAGCTACGAGCAGTACTTC.

V gene TRBV19 combines with J gene TRBJ1-2, with TRBD1 matching over 9 bases. The junction had 13 bases not matched to a gene; V was cut back by 6 bases and J by 8 bases. The CDR3 is 15 residues long. Germline CDR1 and CDR2: LNHDA and SQIVND (reference sequence). The CDR3 DNA is TGTGCCAGTAGCAGATACGGGACAGGGAGAGGCGGCTACACCTTC. Residues: CASSRYGTGRGGYTF. Full variable domain (rest looked up from reference TRBV19 and TRBJ1-2): DGGITQSPKYLFRKEGQNVTLSCEQNLNHDAMYWYRQDPGQGLRLIYYSQIVNDFQKGDIAEGYSVSREKKESFPLTVTSAQKNPTAFYLCASSRYGTGRGGYTFGSGTRLTVV.

This clonotype appeared many times. CDR3 in DNA: TGTGCCAGCAGCCAAGATACTGGGGTGAGGGAGACCCAGTACTTC. Translation: CASSQDTGVRETQYF. The chain is built from TRBV3-1 and TRBJ2-5; no reliable D call. V dropped 0 bases and J dropped 5 bases, with 13 bases sitting between them. This CDR3 spans 15 amino acids. Germline V gene data show CDR1 as LGHDT and CDR2 as YNNKEL (reference sequence).

This clonotype was recorded many times. This chain uses TRBV12-3 or TRBV12-4 with TRBJ2-1, with 10 bases identical to TRBD2. The CDR3 is made up of 16 amino acids. J gave up 1 base and V 5 bases, and 5 bases lay outside the gene matches. The CDR3 DNA reads TGTGCCAGCAGTCGGGGACTAGCGTCATCCTACAATGAGCAGTTCTTC. This gives the protein CASSRGLASSYNEQFF.

This clonotype was seen many times. V gene TRBV6-5 combines with J gene TRBJ2-4; no definite D call. This CDR3 region has 13 residues. V dropped 0 bases and J dropped 3 bases, with 3 bases sitting between them. The germline V gene has CDR1 MNHEY and CDR2 SVGAGI. This chain's CDR3 is CASSYSDKNIQYF. The CDR3 nucleotides read TGTGCCAGCAGTTACTCTGACAAAAACATTCAGTACTTC.

This clonotype was detected only a few times. V usage is TRBV5-1 and J usage is TRBJ1-2; a possible D gene is TRBD1 (5 bases). Trimming stripped 5 bases from V and 3 bases from J, with 11 bases between. CDR1 SGHRS and CDR2 YFSETQ come from the germline V gene. This CDR3 is built from 13 residues. CDR3 bases: TGCGCCAGCAGGAGGAGCAGGGACTATGGCTACACCTTC. It specifies CASRRSRDYGYTF.